This TCR beta chain was retrieved from a study of blood T cell repertoires in COVID-19. Trimming took off 4 bases at V and 0 bases at J, with 11 bases between the two ends. This CDR3 spans 14 amino acids. The germline V gene encodes CDR1 SGHRS and CDR2 YFSETQ. Sequenced by immunoSEQ multiplex PCR; TCRdb stores in-frame clones only, minus some. The table shows about 170,000 clones, with roughly 85% occurring only once. The sequenced sample consisted of peripheral blood. The V gene is TRBV5-1, the J gene TRBJ2-7; unclear D gene. The origin of this receptor is a human donor with acute or convalescent COVID-19. The donor label of this sample is uncertain. The CDR3 region is CASSPEAVSYEQYF. The CDR3 DNA reads TGCGCCAGCAGCCCCGAGGCAGTCTCCTACGAGCAGTACTTC.